These 30 T cell receptor beta chains share one sample of origin, sequenced in a study of post-analysis software for immune sequencing data. These TCRs' antigens remain unknown. Unique molecular identifiers were present in the TCR beta cDNA libraries. Each CDR3 protein is one row after TCRdb ran MiXCR on the PCR reads. The sample includes 700,000 to 800,000 distinct CDR3 sequences, around 27% of them seen just once. Points from the study as a whole: Roughly five TRBV segments were more frequent in patients than controls; TRBV5-6, TRBV5-1 and TRBV20-1 belonged to this group.

The sequenced material came from blood. The origin of the receptors is a girl between 10 and 17 years old with multiple sclerosis.

This clonotype was observed a handful of times. The rearrangement uses TRBV20-1 and TRBJ2-1; the match to TRBD1 covers 7 bases. Germline loops: CDR1 DFQATT, CDR2 SNEGSKA (reference sequence). CDR3 length: 17 amino acids. Unmatched junction bases numbered 12, after V lost 0 bases and J lost 4 bases. DNA of the CDR3: TGCAGTGCTAGAGATTTTCTGATAGGGGGCCCGTACAATGAGCAGTTCTTC. It is translated as CSARDFLIGGPYNEQFF.

V usage is TRBV6-2 or TRBV6-3 and J usage is TRBJ2-5; D might be TRBD1 (5 bases). There are 12 residues in the CDR3. CDR1 MNHEY and CDR2 SVGEGT come from the germline V gene. The ends were cut back, 2 bases at V and 13 bases at J, with 14 bases in the middle. The CDR3 region is CASSYNLGRRYF. DNA for the CDR3: TGTGCCAGCAGTTACAATCTGGGGCGACGGTACTTC.

The CDR3 region is CSVRTSVANEKLFF. The DNA for the CDR3 is TGCAGCGTTCGGACCTCTGTGGCTAATGAAAAACTGTTTTTT. The chain has TRBV29-1 and TRBJ1-4; no firm D call. Deletions cut 5 bases from V and 3 bases from J, with 13 bases between. Germline V lookup: CDR1 SQVTM, CDR2 ANQGSEA. This CDR3 has 14 amino acids. Full variable domain (rest looked up from reference TRBV29-1 and TRBJ1-4): SAVISQKPSRDICQRGTSLTIQCQVDSQVTMMFWYRQQPGQSLTLIATANQGSEATYESGFVIDKFPISRPNLTFSTLTVSNMSPEDSSIYLCSVRTSVANEKLFFGSGTQLSVL.

This chain connects TRBV20-1 to TRBJ2-7, with TRBD1 as a possible D gene (6 bases). This CDR3 is built from 15 residues. Trimming removed 0 bases at V and 2 bases at J, with 14 bases between. Germline V gives CDR1 DFQATT, CDR2 SNEGSKA (reference sequence). The CDR3 sequence is CSARDSGAGTYEQYF. DNA for the CDR3: TGCAGTGCTAGAGATTCAGGGGCAGGCACCTACGAGCAGTACTTC.

V is TRBV7-2 and J is TRBJ2-5; the D call may be TRBD1 or TRBD2 (6 bases each). Trimming left V 1 base short and J 5 bases short, with 17 bases between. This CDR3 comprises 16 residues. Germline V gene sequence: CDR1 SGHTA, CDR2 FQGNSA. The chain's CDR3 is CASSLVGGRPRETQYF. CDR3 in DNA: TGTGCCAGCAGCTTAGTCGGGGGCAGGCCGCGGGAGACCCAGTACTTC. Full variable domain (outside the CDR3, taken from reference TRBV7-2 and TRBJ2-5): GAGVSQSPSNKVTEKGKDVELRCDPISGHTALYWYRQSLGQGLEFLIYFQGNSAPDKSGLPSDRFSAERTGGSVSTLTIQRTQQEDSAVYLCASSLVGGRPRETQYFGPGTRLLVL.

This clonotype was counted between two and nine times. This chain uses TRBV20-1 with TRBJ2-1, with D perhaps TRBD1 (6 bases). Germline V gives CDR1 DFQATT, CDR2 SNEGSKA (reference sequence). The CDR3 has 15 amino acids. V was cut by 6 bases and J by 2 bases, with 17 bases left in between. The CDR3 DNA follows: TGCAGTGCCCTTGACAGGAAAAACCCCTACAATGAGCAGTTCTTC. It yields the protein CSALDRKNPYNEQFF.

The J gene is TRBJ2-7, the V gene TRBV7-2, with a possible D match to TRBD1 (6 bases). V was shortened by 6 bases and J by 4 bases, with 16 bases between the two germline ends. This CDR3 is 14 amino acids long. Germline V gene data show CDR1 as SGHTA and CDR2 as FQGNSA. The CDR3 is CASSTSGGQYEQYF. CDR3 in DNA: TGTGCCAGCAGTACGAGCGGAGGACAGTACGAGCAGTACTTC.

This clonotype has a handful of counts. The chain uses TRBV7-2 and TRBJ2-5; D perhaps matches TRBD1 (5 bases). Germline V lookup: CDR1 SGHTA, CDR2 FQGNSA. Trimming removed 5 bases from V and 5 bases from J, with 15 bases in between. This CDR3 comprises 14 residues. The CDR3, as DNA: TGTGCCAGCAGCGGGGTTAGGGGCTGGGAGACCCAGTACTTC. This gives the protein CASSGVRGWETQYF.

In its sample, this clonotype was seen many times. J is TRBJ2-5 and V is TRBV20-1; 10 bases map to TRBD2. CDR3 length: 15 residues. V lost 4 bases, J lost 11 bases, and 16 bases stayed unmatched. Germline loops: CDR1 DFQATT, CDR2 SNEGSKA (reference sequence). CDR3 residues: CSAKPPLAGVDEQYF. CDR3 DNA sequence: TGCAGTGCTAAACCTCCGCTAGCGGGAGTTGATGAGCAGTACTTC.

The chain couples TRBV18 to TRBJ2-7; tentatively, D is TRBD2 (7 bases). The CDR3 is 14 residues long. Germline values: CDR1 KGHSH, CDR2 LQKENI. V was trimmed by 5 bases and J by 5 bases, leaving 16 bases between them. The CDR3 spells CASSMGAGADEQYF. CDR3 in DNA: TGTGCCAGCTCAATGGGGGCGGGAGCAGACGAGCAGTACTTC.

The CDR3 protein is CASSQRGRGEQFF. Here the CDR3 DNA reads TGTGCCAGCAGTCAGCGGGGACGGGGTGAGCAGTTCTTC. The chain joins TRBV2 to TRBJ2-1, with 7 nucleotides matching TRBD2. Losses at the gene ends were 5 bases for V and 9 bases for J; bases not matched to a gene: 7. The length of the CDR3 is 13 residues. Germline V gene lookup returns CDR1 SNHLY and CDR2 FYNNEI.

Of note for this clonotype: Relative to the germline gene, one junction end is altered; a read error may explain this. Written as DNA, the CDR3 is TGTGCCAGCAGTTTAGGCAGGGGGGGCACTGAAGCTTTCTTT. Translated, it gives CASSLGRGGTEAFF. The V call is TRBV5-1, the J call TRBJ1-1; 7 nucleotides agree with TRBD1. This CDR3 spans 14 amino acids. The germline V gene encodes CDR1 SGHRS and CDR2 YFSETQ.

For this clonotype: A much larger clone lies one base from this, so it may be a read error. The rearrangement links TRBV29-1 to TRBJ2-1; possibly TRBD2 for D (6 bases). The CDR3 length is 14 residues. Germline CDR1 is SQVTM and CDR2 is ANQGSEA. Trimming cost V 3 bases and J 10 bases, with 19 bases left between them. The CDR3 region is CSVEPVGGLNEQFF. In DNA, the CDR3 is TGCAGCGTTGAGCCAGTGGGGGGTCTCAACGAGCAGTTCTTC.

CDR3: CASRRASGSFPHEQYF. In nucleotides, the CDR3 is TGTGCCAGCCGGCGGGCTAGCGGGAGTTTCCCCCACGAGCAGTACTTC. The chain couples TRBV6-2 or TRBV6-3 to TRBJ2-7, with 10 bases lining up with TRBD2. J was trimmed by 5 bases and V by 8 bases; bases with no gene match: 15. The CDR3 consists of 16 residues. CDR1 is MNHEY and CDR2 is SVGEGT in the germline V gene.

This chain uses TRBV5-1 with TRBJ2-1; D is uncertain. From germline, CDR1 is SGHRS and CDR2 YFSETQ. V was trimmed by 2 bases and J by 10 bases, leaving 10 bases between them. The CDR3 is 12 amino acids. The CDR3 reads CASSLLGIEQFF. The CDR3 bases are TGCGCCAGCAGCTTACTGGGAATCGAGCAGTTCTTC.

This clonotype came up a few times. The CDR3 DNA sequence: TGTGCCAGCAGTCACCGCACTCAGAGGAACACTGAAGCTTTCTTT. This sequence encodes CASSHRTQRNTEAFF. The V and J genes are TRBV27 and TRBJ1-1; D remains ambiguous. Trimming cost V 5 bases and J 1 base, with 14 bases left between them. Germline values: CDR1 MNHEY, CDR2 SMNVEV (reference sequence). The CDR3 contains 15 residues.

This chain joins TRBV2 and TRBJ1-6; TRBD1 aligns across 7 bases. The CDR3 has 16 amino acids. Trimming cost V 5 bases and J 10 bases; bases outside gene matches: 14. Germline values: CDR1 SNHLY, CDR2 FYNNEI. For the CDR3, the DNA is TGTGCCAGCAGTCTAGAATCGACAGGGAGTGAATCACCCCTCCACTTT. Translating gives CASSLESTGSESPLHF.

The table lists this clonotype with a few counts. V is TRBV12-3 or TRBV12-4 and J is TRBJ2-7; tentatively, D is TRBD1 or TRBD2 (5 bases each). The CDR3 is made up of 13 amino acids. V was pared by 7 bases and J by 3 bases, with 13 bases between. For the CDR3, the DNA is TGTGCCAGCAAAGGGGACGGGAACTACGAGCAGTACTTC. Protein: CASKGDGNYEQYF.

About this clonotype: At one of its ends the junction is not consistent with the germline gene, which may arise from a read error. The chain recombines TRBV20-1 with TRBJ2-3, with a tentative D call TRBD2 (6 bases). The CDR3 is 14 residues long. The V gene's germline CDR1 is DFQATT and CDR2 SNEGSKA (reference sequence). This CDR3 is CSARDGGSRDTQYF. CDR3 in DNA: TGCAGTGCTAGAGATGGGGGGAGCAGAGATACGCAGTATTTT.

The CDR3 nucleotides are TGTGCCAGCAGTTACGTCGGGGACGAGCAGTACTTC. Translating gives CASSYVGDEQYF. V gene TRBV6-2 or TRBV6-3 combines with J gene TRBJ2-7, with D possibly being TRBD2 (5 bases). Germline loops: CDR1 MNHEY, CDR2 SVGEGT. The CDR3 contains 12 residues. V gave up 2 bases and J gave up 5 bases, with 7 bases separating them.

The CDR3: CASSLVHPVYLTDTQYF. The CDR3 coding sequence is TGTGCCAGCAGCTTAGTACATCCGGTGTACCTCACAGATACGCAGTATTTT. V is TRBV11-2 and J is TRBJ2-3; D unresolved. Germline loops: CDR1 SGHAT, CDR2 FQNNGV. V was shortened by 1 base and J by 2 bases, with 16 bases between the two germline ends. This CDR3 region has 17 residues.

V usage is TRBV6-2 or TRBV6-3 and J usage is TRBJ2-4, with 8 bases fitting TRBD1. This CDR3 has 17 residues. The ends lost 6 bases at V and 0 bases at J; junction bases unmatched: 10. The germline CDR1 and CDR2 sequences are MNHEY and SVGEGT. CDR3: CASSIGTGPIAKNIQYF. The CDR3 bases are TGTGCCAGCAGCATAGGGACAGGACCTATAGCCAAAAACATTCAGTACTTC.

CDR3 residues: CASSSKNTEAFF. The CDR3 DNA sequence: TGTGCCAGCAGCTCCAAAAACACTGAAGCTTTCTTT. The chain couples TRBV7-2 to TRBJ1-1; D is uncertain. The CDR3 is 12 amino acids. Trimming shortened V by 4 bases and J by 2 bases, and 5 bases separated the two germline ends. CDR1 SGHTA and CDR2 FQGNSA come from the germline V gene. Supplemented by reference TRBV7-2 and TRBJ1-1, the full variable domain reads GAGVSQSPSNKVTEKGKDVELRCDPISGHTALYWYRQSLGQGLEFLIYFQGNSAPDKSGLPSDRFSAERTGGSVSTLTIQRTQQEDSAVYLCASSSKNTEAFFGQGTRLTVV.

The V and J genes are TRBV24-1 and TRBJ2-1; 10 bases align to TRBD2. J lost 8 bases, V lost 9 bases, and 12 bases had no gene match. The germline CDR1 and CDR2 sequences are KGHDR and SFDVKD. The CDR3 covers 15 residues. The CDR3 sequence: CATARTSGRADEQFF. Written as DNA, the CDR3 is TGTGCCACCGCCCGAACGAGCGGGAGGGCCGATGAGCAGTTCTTC.

A remark on this clonotype: A read error is possible here, since a much larger clone lies one base away. V usage is TRBV5-1 and J usage is TRBJ2-1; 10 bases are a match to TRBD2. The V gene end was trimmed by 2 bases and the J gene end by 7 bases; junction bases not matched to a gene: 6. In germline, CDR1 is SGHRS, CDR2 YFSETQ. This CDR3 has 15 amino acids. CDR3 sequence reads: CASSLGLAEVNEQFF. The CDR3 region has the DNA TGCGCCAGCAGCTTAGGACTAGCGGAAGTAAATGAGCAGTTCTTC. Variable domain in full (rest from reference TRBV5-1 and TRBJ2-1): KAGVTQTPRYLIKTRGQQVTLSCSPISGHRSVSWYQQTPGQGLQFLFEYFSETQRNKGNFPGRFSGRQFSNSRSEMNVSTLELGDSALYLCASSLGLAEVNEQFFGPGTRLTVL.

The chain recombines TRBV20-1 with TRBJ2-1; 9 nucleotides match TRBD2. CDR3 length: 16 residues. Per the germline V gene, CDR1 is DFQATT and CDR2 is SNEGSKA (reference sequence). Trimming removed 1 base from V and 9 bases from J; junction bases left unmatched: 13. CDR3 DNA: TGCAGTGCTAGAGTTCTAGGGACTAGCTTTTATGGTGAGCAGTTCTTC. Its translation is CSARVLGTSFYGEQFF.

This chain connects TRBV20-1 to TRBJ2-7; D gene ambiguous. Germline V gene data show CDR1 as DFQATT and CDR2 as SNEGSKA (reference sequence). The V end was cut by 4 bases, the J end by 2 bases, with 12 bases between. The CDR3 spans 13 residues. As DNA, the CDR3 is TGCAGTGCTAAAACAGTAGGTCCCTACGAGCAGTACTTC. Protein: CSAKTVGPYEQYF.

This chain uses TRBV5-1 with TRBJ2-1; 11 nucleotides agree with TRBD2. Trimming took 0 bases from V and 5 from J; bases not matched to a gene: 4. This CDR3 is 16 amino acids long. In germline, CDR1 is SGHRS, CDR2 YFSETQ. This CDR3 is CASSLAVAGGNNEQFF. CDR3 nucleotides: TGCGCCAGCAGCTTGGCCGTAGCGGGGGGGAACAATGAGCAGTTCTTC.

This clonotype occurred a few times. J is TRBJ2-5 and V is TRBV24-1; the D gene is possibly TRBD2 (5 bases). The CDR3 spans 14 residues. Trimming pared 5 bases from V and 2 bases from J, leaving 11 bases between. CDR1 is KGHDR and CDR2 is SFDVKD in the germline V gene. The CDR3: CATSARTGQETQYF. Written as DNA, the CDR3 is TGTGCCACCAGTGCCCGGACTGGGCAAGAGACCCAGTACTTC.

The CDR3 nucleotides are TGTGCCAGCAGCATACACGGGACAGGAGGAGGACAGTTCTTC. Translated, it gives CASSIHGTGGGQFF. V and J are TRBV7-2 and TRBJ2-1; 8 bases are a match to TRBD1. This CDR3 has 14 residues. CDR1 and CDR2 (germline): SGHTA, FQGNSA. Trimming took 5 bases from V and 13 from J; bases not matched to a gene: 13.